This TCR beta chain comes out of a study of blood T cell repertoires in COVID-19 (dated by TCRdb to 2020 to 2021). Concerning the study at large: Samples covering the acute and convalescent phases of COVID-19 were provided by collaborators in the United States, Italy and Spain. The prospective study material was composed of cDNA or gDNA derived from T cells, B-cell-depleted T cells, or PBMCs. The dataset comprised deeply sampled blood TCRbeta repertoires from subjects exposed to, actively infected with, or recovered from COVID-19. The repertoires were released in a freely available public database meant as a resource for research on the immune response to SARS-CoV-2. Samples came from the ongoing ImmuneRACE study (first 160 participants) plus 1,254 subjects from 6 global collaborators. Sample metadata almost always included a de-identified subject ID, COVID-19 status, age in years and sex. Where available, HLA class I and class II types were obtained from metadata supplied by the sample provider rather than from assay-based typing.

TCRbeta CDR3 regions were amplified from genomic DNA by means of the immunoSEQ Assay, a bias-controlled multiplex PCR. The study's processing was this. Within the assay, amplification of reference gene primers was used to estimate how many nucleated cells each sample contained. To quantify the absolute abundance of each unique TCRbeta CDR3 rearrangement, sequence reads were collapsed and filtered. Productive Simpson clonality was computed per sample as the square root of Simpson's diversity index over productive rearrangements. The clones in this table, taken by TCRdb from immuneACCESS, are in-frame only. Not every clone is retained; where verified, under half of the shortfall comes from an unresolved V gene, and the cause of the rest is unknown. V, J and clone size are taken as reported in that table, and D and trimming were inferred from the DNA itself. In all, the sample holds approximately 170,000 clones, and approximately 82% of those were seen once. 3.5% to 5% of the sample is in the top ten clones.

Participants in the prospective study were aged 18 to 89 years, lived in 24 United States geographic areas, and enrolled through a virtual design. Cohort assignment in the prospective study relied on participant-reported clinical history from a screening survey and a study questionnaire. For ImmuneRACE Cohort 3, a participant was defined as recovered based on two consecutive negative NP/OP PCR tests, clearance by a healthcare professional, or resolution of symptoms. Mobile phlebotomists in the prospective study collected whole blood, serum and a nasopharyngeal or oropharyngeal swab from every participant. Over a roughly 2-month period, participants in the prospective study had the option of providing additional blood draws and questionnaires. Prospective study blood samples were shipped either frozen or at room temperature before DNA extraction. The investigation overall reported the following: The amount of clinical and demographic metadata varied by source and participant and was provided uncurated.

Details on this clone: It has no known antigen specificity. No base-level quality is on record; no much larger clone is a single base apart.

Taken from cysteine to phenylalanine, the CDR3 has 15 residues. Only the CDR3 DNA stays, 45 bases, in frame from base 1. V is reduced by 2 bases and J by 0 bases, leaving a spacing of 8 bases between them. The germline V gene (reference sequence) specifies SEHNR as CDR1 and FQNEAQ as CDR2. Source material: PBMCs or T cells enriched from blood (not recorded which). Here the chain combines TRBV7-9 and TRBJ1-3, with TRBD1 perhaps the D gene, on 5 matching bases. This TCR came from a woman aged 45-65 years who had recovered from COVID-19. The bases are TGTGCCAGCAGCTTAAGGGGCAACTCTGGAAACACCATATATTTT. Its product reads: CASSLRGNSGNTIYF.